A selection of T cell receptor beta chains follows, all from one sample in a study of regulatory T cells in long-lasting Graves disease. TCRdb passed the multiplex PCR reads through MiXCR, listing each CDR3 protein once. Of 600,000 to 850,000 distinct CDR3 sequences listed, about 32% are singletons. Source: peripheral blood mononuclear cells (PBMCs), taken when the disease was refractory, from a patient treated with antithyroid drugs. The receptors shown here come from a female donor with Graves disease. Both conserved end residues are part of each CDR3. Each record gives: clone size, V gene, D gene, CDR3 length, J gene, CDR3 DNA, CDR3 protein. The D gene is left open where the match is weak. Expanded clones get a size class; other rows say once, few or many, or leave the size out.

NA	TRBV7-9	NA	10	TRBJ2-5	TGTGCCAGCAGCCCCACTAACCCCTTCTTC	CASSPTNPFF
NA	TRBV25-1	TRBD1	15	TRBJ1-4	TGTGCCAGCAGTAACACAGGGGGCGTCGGAGAAAAACTGTTTTTT	CASSNTGGVGEKLFF
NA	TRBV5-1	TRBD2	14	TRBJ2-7	TGCGCCAGCAGAGCACTAGCGGAGTCCTACGAGCAGTACTTC	CASRALAESYEQYF
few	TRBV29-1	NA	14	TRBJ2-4	TGCAGCGTTGAGGGTCTTGGGTCTGGGGACATTCAGTACTTC	CSVEGLGSGDIQYF
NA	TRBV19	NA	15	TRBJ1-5	TGTGCCAGTAGTTGGACAGCCGGGCAGAATCAGCCCCAGCATTTT	CASSWTAGQNQPQHF
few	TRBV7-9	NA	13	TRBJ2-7	TGTGCCAGCAGCTACCACTCCTCCTACGAGCAGTACTTC	CASSYHSSYEQYF
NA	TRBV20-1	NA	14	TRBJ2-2	TGCAGTTTCCAGGGACCCGCGAACACCGGGGAGCTGTTTTTT	CSFQGPANTGELFF
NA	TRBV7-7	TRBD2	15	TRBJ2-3	TGTGCCAGCAGCCAGCTAGCGGCCCCCTCGGATACGCAGTATTTT	CASSQLAAPSDTQYF
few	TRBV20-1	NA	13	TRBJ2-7	TGCAGTGCCATGGGGGCGACCTCCTACGAGCAGTACTTC	CSAMGATSYEQYF
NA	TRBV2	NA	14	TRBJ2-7	TGTGCCAGCAGTGTGTCAGCTGCCACCTACGAGCAGTACTTC	CASSVSAATYEQYF
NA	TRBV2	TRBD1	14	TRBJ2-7	TGTGCCAGCAGGGACAGGGGGCCCTCCTACGAGCAGTACTTC	CASRDRGPSYEQYF
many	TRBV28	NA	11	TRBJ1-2	TGTGCCAGCAGGCCGGGATATGGCTACACCTTC	CASRPGYGYTF
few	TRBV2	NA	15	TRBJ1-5	TGTGCCAGCAGCGCCAGGGATGTAGGCAATCAGCCCCAGCATTTT	CASSARDVGNQPQHF
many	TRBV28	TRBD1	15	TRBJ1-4	TGTGCCAGCAGTACAAGGACAGGGAGGACTGAAAAACTGTTTTTT	CASSTRTGRTEKLFF
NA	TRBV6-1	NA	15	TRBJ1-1	TGTGCCAGCAGTGCCCGACAGGAGGGAAGGACTGAAGCTTTCTTT	CASSARQEGRTEAFF
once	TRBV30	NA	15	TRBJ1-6	TGTGCCTGGAGCACTCGAGGGGGGTCGGGATCACCCCTCCACTTT	CAWSTRGGSGSPLHF